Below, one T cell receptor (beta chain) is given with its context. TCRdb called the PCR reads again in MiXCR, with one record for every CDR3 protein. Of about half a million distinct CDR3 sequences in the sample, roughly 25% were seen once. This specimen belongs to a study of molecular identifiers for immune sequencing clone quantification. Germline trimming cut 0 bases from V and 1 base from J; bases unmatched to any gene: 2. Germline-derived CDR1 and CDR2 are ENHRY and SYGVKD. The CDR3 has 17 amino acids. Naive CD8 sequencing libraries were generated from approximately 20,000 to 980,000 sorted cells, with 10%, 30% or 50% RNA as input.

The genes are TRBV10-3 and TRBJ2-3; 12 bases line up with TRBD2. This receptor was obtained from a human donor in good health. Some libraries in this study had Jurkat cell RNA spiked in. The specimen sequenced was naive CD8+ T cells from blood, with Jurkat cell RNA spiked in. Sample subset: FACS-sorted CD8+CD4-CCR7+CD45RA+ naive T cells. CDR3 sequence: CAISESRTSGGTDTQYF. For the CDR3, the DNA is TGTGCCATCAGTGAGTCGAGGACTAGCGGGGGCACAGATACGCAGTATTTT.